This T cell receptor (beta chain) was captured in a study of T-cell memory formation after mild COVID-19. This CDR3 is built from 15 residues. Germline V gene data show CDR1 as MNHEY and CDR2 as SVGAGI. Trimming left V 0 bases short and J 4 bases short, with 10 bases between. With regard to this clonotype: The antigen remains undetermined.

TCRdb processed the 5' RACE reads anew with MiXCR; each CDR3 protein has one entry. The sample carries roughly 52,000 distinct CDR3 sequences, around 9.5% recorded once. Points from the study as a whole: Researchers found some responding clones in pre-infection memory, a sign that cross-reactive memory joined. Later expanders leaned CD4+, whereas day 15 to 85 contracting clones were balanced CD4/CD8. Clones from the second wave (peaking day 37) had unconfirmed SARS-CoV-2 specificity. Clones which contracted sat mainly in CM and EM if CD4+, and in EMRA if CD8+.

This clonotype was obtained from a man aged 18 to 30 who had mild COVID-19 (a few samples of this study predate the infection). Cell type and time point are not known. The chain links TRBV6-5 to TRBJ1-3; D not resolved. Sequencing was done on a sample of PBMCs or a T cell subset sorted from them (not recorded which). Written as DNA, the CDR3 is TGTGCCAGCAGTTACTCGAGTGGGGTGGGAAACACCATATATTTT. Its translation: CASSYSSGVGNTIYF.